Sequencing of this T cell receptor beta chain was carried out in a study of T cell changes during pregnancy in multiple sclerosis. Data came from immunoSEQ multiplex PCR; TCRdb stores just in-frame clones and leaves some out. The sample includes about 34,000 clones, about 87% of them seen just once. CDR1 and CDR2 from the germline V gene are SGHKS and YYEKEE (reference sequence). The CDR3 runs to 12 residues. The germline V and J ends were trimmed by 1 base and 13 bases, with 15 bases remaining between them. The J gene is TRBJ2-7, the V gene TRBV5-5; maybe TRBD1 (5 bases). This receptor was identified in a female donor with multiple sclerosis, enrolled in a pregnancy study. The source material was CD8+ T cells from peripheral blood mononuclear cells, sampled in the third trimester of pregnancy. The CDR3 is CASSLFLGDSYF. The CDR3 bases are TGTGCCAGCAGCTTGTTCTTGGGCGACAGTTACTTC.